This TCR beta chain was identified during a study of tumor-infiltrating lymphocytes in localized non-small cell lung cancer. Turning to the study itself: The cohort mixed smokers and never-smokers, several histologies, and some post-neoadjuvant-chemotherapy samples. General study points: Compared with uninvolved lung, tumors showed higher T cell infiltration by TCRbeta sequencing.

A remark on this clone: The target antigen is unknown.

Trimming took 4 bases from V and 4 from J, leaving 19 bases between them. Germline V gene lookup returns CDR1 SGDLS and CDR2 YYNGEE. The CDR3 loop spans 16 amino acids. Assay used: immunoSEQ multiplex PCR; TCRdb lists only in-frame clones, some missing. The sample yields around 17,000 clones, more than 60% seen once. The clonotype was recovered from a human donor with non-small cell lung cancer. Material: lung tumor tissue. The chain uses TRBV9 and TRBJ2-3; D perhaps matches TRBD2 (5 bases). As DNA, the CDR3 is TGTGCCAGCAGCCCCCGTAGCGTCCCCCTCCCAGATACGCAGTATTTT. Translating it yields CASSPRSVPLPDTQYF. The full variable domain, completed using reference TRBV9 and TRBJ2-3, is DSGVTQTPKHLITATGQRVTLRCSPRSGDLSVYWYQQSLDQGLQFLIQYYNGEERAKGNILERFSAQQFPDLHSELNLSSLELGDSALYFCASSPRSVPLPDTQYFGPGTRLTVL.